This T cell receptor (beta chain) was found in a study of blood T cell repertoires in COVID-19. Study-level information: There were acute and convalescent COVID-19 samples, and they came from the United States, Italy and Spain. Nucleic acid was either cDNA or gDNA, and it came from T cells, B-cell-depleted T cells, or PBMCs.

Per the study methods: Cell counts per sample came from amplifying reference gene primers. Some clones are missing from TCRdb's copy, which holds only in-frame ones; the method was immunoSEQ multiplex PCR. V and J calls and clone size are given by that table; D and trimming were obtained from the DNA. The data contain 300,000 to 350,000 clones, around 88% of them seen just once; the ten biggest clones take up 1.5% to 2%. The source material was peripheral blood. The TCR sequence derives from a woman in her thirties with COVID-19, enrolled during active disease.

Written as DNA, the CDR3 is TGTGCCTGGACGGGTCGGGGGGAATGGGCCTACGAGCAGTACTTC. Translation: CAWTGRGEWAYEQYF. This chain connects TRBV30 to TRBJ2-7, with 7 bases that match TRBD2. With V trimmed by 4 bases and J by 2 bases, 11 bases remained unmatched. CDR3 length: 15 residues. The germline V gene encodes CDR1 GTSNPN and CDR2 SVGIG (reference sequence).